One and the same sample provided the 19 T cell receptor beta chains below, sequenced in a study of T cells in Graves' hyperthyroidism and ophthalmopathy (dated by TCRdb to the late 2010s). Library creation used multiplex PCR. Sequencing instrument: Illumina HiSeq 2000. The TCR beta CDR3 regions were amplified from RNA transcripts. The TCR CDR3 was subjected to a first round of RT-PCR using the HTBI primer set and the Qiagen OneStep RT-PCR kit. Using fastp at Q25 and MiXCR, TCRdb reprocessed the public reads and kept productive beta chains. Rows merge per CDR3 protein into single entries with the most common DNA and genes. For this sample the table gives approximately 600,000 distinct CDR3 sequences, of which approximately 15% were detected only once. The top ten hold roughly 7% of the sample. The specimen was blood. These receptors all stem from a woman under 30 with Graves' ophthalmopathy.

This clonotype has ten or more counts. The chain has TRBV6-1 and TRBJ2-7; TRBD2 agrees at 10 bases. Germline values: CDR1 MNHNS, CDR2 SASEGT. V gave up 8 bases and J gave up 2 bases; unmatched junction bases: 6. CDR3 length: 14 amino acids. The chain's CDR3 is CASEAGGPTYEQYF. CDR3 nucleotide sequence: TGTGCCAGCGAAGCGGGAGGGCCCACCTACGAGCAGTACTTC.

This clonotype was found many times. The rearrangement uses TRBV6-2 or TRBV6-3 and TRBJ2-1; 9 bases are shared with TRBD2. V lost 7 bases, J lost 1 base, and 5 bases stayed unmatched. The germline V gene has CDR1 MNHEY and CDR2 SVGEGT. This CDR3 region has 15 residues. The DNA of the CDR3 is TGTGCCAGCACCCTGACTAGCGGTTCCTACAATGAGCAGTTCTTC. As protein: CASTLTSGSYNEQFF.

This clonotype was seen many times. The rearrangement links TRBV7-3 to TRBJ2-2, with 14 bases matching TRBD2. J lost 3 bases, V lost 4 bases, and 10 bases had no gene match. Germline loops: CDR1 SGHTA, CDR2 FQGTGA. This CDR3 has 19 residues. CDR3 DNA: TGTGCCAGCAGCTCTTCGACTAGCGGGAGGGCTAAGTACACCGGGGAGCTGTTTTTT. It translates to CASSSSTSGRAKYTGELFF.

This clonotype was recorded once. The chain joins TRBV19 to TRBJ1-2, with TRBD1 identical over 8 bases. Germline V lookup: CDR1 LNHDA, CDR2 SQIVND (reference sequence). Unmatched junction bases numbered 12, after V lost 4 bases and J lost 8 bases. The CDR3 is 15 amino acids. The CDR3 DNA follows: TGTGCCAGTAGTACCACAGGGGGGGGGGCTTGGGGCTACACCTTC. Translation: CASSTTGGGAWGYTF.

This clonotype was seen ten or more times. In DNA form, the CDR3 reads TGTGCCAGCAGCCCCCCGGGGGAGACTGGCTACACCTTC. This codes for CASSPPGETGYTF. J is TRBJ1-2 and V is TRBV3-1, with D perhaps matching TRBD1 (5 bases). CDR3 length equals 13 residues. The germline CDR1 and CDR2 sequences are LGHDT and YNNKEL (reference sequence). Trimming pared 4 bases from V and 7 bases from J, leaving 13 bases between.

This clonotype is medium-sized. In nucleotides, the CDR3 is TGTGCCTGGAGTGTTTGGGCGGACACTGAAGCTTTCTTT. It encodes CAWSVWADTEAFF. V gene TRBV30 combines with J gene TRBJ1-1; D gene uncertain. The germline gives CDR1 GTSNPN, CDR2 SVGIG (reference sequence). The CDR3 runs to 13 residues. V was clipped by 0 bases and J by 3 bases, with 8 bases between them.

The table lists this clonotype with a few counts. The V and J genes are TRBV13 and TRBJ1-1, with 9 bases aligning to TRBD1. Germline V CDR1 and CDR2: PRHDT, FYEKMQ (reference sequence). V shed 10 bases and J 5 bases; nucleotides not matched to a gene: 14. The CDR3 length is 15 residues. This CDR3 reads CATDSWGQGNTEAFF. Written as DNA, the CDR3 is TGTGCCACCGATTCTTGGGGACAGGGTAATACTGAAGCTTTCTTT.

This clonotype was counted ten times or more. The V gene is TRBV6-2 or TRBV6-3, the J gene TRBJ2-1; the D is unclear. The V end lost 4 bases, the J end lost 6 bases, and 13 bases lay between the germline ends. The length of the CDR3 is 14 residues. Germline V CDR1 and CDR2: MNHEY, SVGEGT. For the CDR3, the DNA is TGTGCCAGCAGTTCCACCGGCTGGGCCAATGAGCAGTTCTTC. Translating gives CASSSTGWANEQFF.

This clonotype appeared many times. The chain uses TRBV7-3 and TRBJ2-1, with a tentative D call TRBD1 (6 bases). V was clipped by 4 bases and J by 6 bases, with 16 bases between them. Germline CDR1 is SGHTA and CDR2 is FQGTGA. The CDR3 consists of 15 residues. The CDR3 protein is CASSSDGTPFNEQFF. DNA for the CDR3: TGTGCCAGCAGCTCGGACGGGACACCTTTCAATGAGCAGTTCTTC.

The chain links TRBV19 to TRBJ1-1, with 7 bases lining up with TRBD1. J lost 3 bases, V lost 3 bases, and 10 bases had no gene match. CDR1 is LNHDA and CDR2 is SQIVND in the germline V gene (reference sequence). The CDR3 sequence is 16 residues long. The CDR3 region has the DNA TGTGCCAGTAGTATGGAATATCGAGGGGGCTACACTGAAGCTTTCTTT. This codes for CASSMEYRGGYTEAFF.

Details on this clonotype: The missing conserved phenylalanine or tryptophan at the end of this CDR3 makes a read error likely. The CDR3 DNA is TGTGCCAGCAGCGTAGCTCAGGGGGCTTACAATGAGCAGTTCCTC. As protein: CASSVAQGAYNEQFL. The rearrangement uses TRBV13 and TRBJ2-1; 8 bases align to TRBD1. The CDR3 consists of 15 residues. V dropped 5 bases and J dropped 4; count of bases not matched to a gene: 7. CDR1 is PRHDT, CDR2 FYEKMQ, per germline (reference sequence).

This chain joins TRBV6-2 or TRBV6-3 and TRBJ2-1; 10 bases line up with TRBD1. From germline, CDR1 is MNHEY and CDR2 SVGEGT. The CDR3 has 18 amino acids. The junction had 16 bases not matched to a gene; V was cut back by 5 bases and J by 6 bases. Written as DNA, the CDR3 is TGTGCCAGCAGTGGCGGGACAGGGGACGGGAGTGTGCTCAATGAGCAGTTCTTC. Protein product: CASSGGTGDGSVLNEQFF.

In its sample, this clonotype was seen a few times. The V gene is TRBV4-2, the J gene TRBJ2-3; 9 bases agree with TRBD1. CDR3 length: 15 amino acids. V shed 5 bases, J shed 2 bases, and the junction held 5 bases outside the gene matches. Germline CDR1 LGHNA, CDR2 YNFKEQ. CDR3 amino acids: CASSGDRDLTDTQYF. The CDR3 DNA is TGTGCCAGCAGCGGGGACAGGGATCTCACAGATACGCAGTATTTT.

There are a few counts of this clonotype. This could be a read error, since a much larger clone is one nucleotide away. The genes are TRBV15 and TRBJ2-7; 11 bases line up with TRBD1. V trimming: 8 bases; J trimming: 2 bases; junction bases outside the gene matches: 2. CDR1 and CDR2 from the germline V gene are LNHNV and YYDKDF (reference sequence). The CDR3 loop spans 13 amino acids. The CDR3 region is CATGDRGTYEQYF. The CDR3 bases are TGTGCCACCGGGGACAGGGGGACCTACGAGCAGTACTTC.

There are many counts of this clonotype. The rearrangement uses TRBV7-9 and TRBJ1-2, with 8 bases identical to TRBD1. The germline V gene encodes CDR1 SEHNR and CDR2 FQNEAQ (reference sequence). The length of the CDR3 is 16 residues. Unmatched junction bases numbered 10, after V lost 4 bases and J lost 3 bases. This chain's CDR3 is CASSSYQGALHYGYTF. The CDR3 DNA follows: TGTGCCAGCAGCTCCTATCAGGGGGCGCTTCACTATGGCTACACCTTC.

This clonotype showed up just a few times. The chain couples TRBV18 to TRBJ1-3; perhaps TRBD1 as D (6 bases). This CDR3 is built from 16 residues. CDR1 and CDR2 (germline): KGHSH, LQKENI. The V end lost 6 bases, the J end lost 0 bases, and 15 bases lay between the germline ends. In nucleotides, the CDR3 is TGTGCCAGCTCCCTCAAGGGGGGAAGCTCTGGAAACACCATATATTTT. Amino acid sequence: CASSLKGGSSGNTIYF.

This clonotype was seen more than once but under ten times. The CDR3 is CASSFHRELGTGELFF. The CDR3 DNA follows: TGTGCCAGCAGCTTCCACCGGGAGTTGGGCACCGGGGAGCTGTTTTTT. The chain joins TRBV7-9 to TRBJ2-2; a possible D gene is TRBD2 (6 bases). Per germline, CDR1 SEHNR and CDR2 FQNEAQ (reference sequence). The CDR3 is 16 residues long. Trimming took off 3 bases at V and 4 bases at J, with 15 bases between the two ends.

The table lists this clonotype with many counts. V is TRBV2 and J is TRBJ2-7; 10 bases agree with TRBD1. Per germline, CDR1 SNHLY and CDR2 FYNNEI. Trimming took 5 bases from V and 7 from J; bases not matched to a gene: 11. The CDR3 sequence is 15 residues long. The CDR3 region is CASSTGTGVSWEQYF. In nucleotides, the CDR3 is TGTGCCAGCAGTACCGGGACAGGGGTGTCTTGGGAGCAGTACTTC.

In this sample, this clonotype turned up many times. The rearrangement joins TRBV6-2 or TRBV6-3 to TRBJ2-2, with D tentatively TRBD2 (6 bases). V was trimmed by 6 bases and J by 5 bases, leaving 10 bases between them. The CDR3 contains 13 residues. Per germline, CDR1 MNHEY and CDR2 SVGEGT. The CDR3 DNA reads TGTGCCAGCAGCTACGGGGGAACCGGGGAGCTGTTTTTT. It translates to CASSYGGTGELFF.